Following are 5 T cell receptor beta chains from one sample sequenced in a study of cytomegalovirus exposure and HLA in healthy donors (dated by TCRdb to 2016 to 2017). To prepare the library, the immunoSEQ multiplex PCR assay was applied. The multiplex PCR relied on a mix of 60 forward primers for TCR Vbeta segments and 13 reverse primers for TCR Jbeta segments. TCRdb stores this immuneACCESS table with in-frame sequences only. Part of the clones is absent; in the studies checked, under half of the shortfall reflects unresolved V genes, and no reason is known for the rest. The sample table includes 100,000 to 150,000 clones. 1.5% to 2% of the sample lies in the top ten. Sequencing input: PBMCs. Every receptor here comes from a woman aged 35 to 49 in good health and CMV-seropositive.

J is TRBJ2-2 and V is TRBV29-1, with 14 bases lining up with TRBD2. Trimming at V came to 5 bases and at J to 4 bases, leaving 3 bases not matched to a gene. Germline values: CDR1 SQVTM, CDR2 ANQGSEA. CDR3 length equals 15 residues. The CDR3 here is CSVWTSGRTTGELFF. In DNA, the CDR3 is TGCAGCGTTTGGACTAGCGGGAGGACCACCGGGGAGCTGTTTTTT.

The chain is built from TRBV6-1 and TRBJ1-4; tentative D call: TRBD1 (5 bases). The germline V and J ends were trimmed by 2 bases and 7 bases, with 11 bases remaining between them. CDR3 size: 14 residues. In germline, CDR1 is MNHNS, CDR2 SASEGT. This CDR3 is CASSERDGSEKLFF. The DNA of the CDR3 is TGTGCCAGCAGTGAACGGGACGGGAGTGAAAAACTGTTTTTT.

The chain combines TRBV6-5 with TRBJ2-7, with D perhaps TRBD1 (6 bases). The V end was cut by 0 bases, the J end by 6 bases, with 18 bases between. This CDR3 spans 16 amino acids. Looked up from germline, CDR1 is MNHEY and CDR2 is SVGAGI. The CDR3 loop is CASSYSGAYRVGEQYF. Written as DNA, the CDR3 is TGTGCCAGCAGTTACTCGGGCGCCTACAGGGTTGGCGAGCAGTACTTC.

The genes are TRBV5-1 and TRBJ2-1; 7 bases are shared with TRBD2. The germline V gene has CDR1 SGHRS and CDR2 YFSETQ. The trim removed 0 bases at V and 5 bases at J, leaving 8 bases unmatched. The CDR3 sequence is 16 residues long. CDR3: CASSLVGTTQDNEQFF. The CDR3 nucleotides are TGCGCCAGCAGCTTGGTTGGGACTACACAGGACAATGAGCAGTTCTTC.

CDR3 in amino acids: CASSLTGGAGTNEKLFF. DNA of the CDR3: TGTGCCAGCAGCTTGACAGGGGGCGCAGGGACTAATGAAAAACTGTTTTTT. The chain combines TRBV7-9 with TRBJ1-4; 10 nucleotides agree with TRBD1. The V gene's germline CDR1 is SEHNR and CDR2 FQNEAQ (reference sequence). There are 17 residues in the CDR3. V trimming: 3 bases; J trimming: 2 bases; junction bases outside the gene matches: 6.